The clone carrying this T cell receptor (beta chain) is a singleton in its sample. What it binds is not known. The data stem from a study of CD8 T cells in Susac syndrome. Study-level information: The sequenced Susac syndrome patients comprised roughly 6 with active disease and roughly 8 in remission.

Between the trimmed V and J ends, which lost 7 bases and 3 bases, there was a span of 11 bases. Germline lookup yields CDR1 SGHDT and CDR2 YYEEEE. This CDR3 contains 13 residues. RNA amounts of roughly 0.45 to 1 ug underwent reverse transcription with random hexamers. MiXCR, run by TCRdb on the immunoSEQ multiplex PCR reads, gives a single entry per CDR3 protein. The sample consists of a few thousand distinct CDR3 sequences, under 75% of them appearing once. Findings of the study overall: The number of Susac-specific public clones found was approximately 16 in total CD8+ repertoires and a few in CD8+ TEMRA repertoires.

Memory subsets defined by CD27 and CD45RA staining were used for TEMRA sorting. Sequencing was performed on total CD8+ T cells and also on sorted CD8+ TEMRA cells from six Susac syndrome patients. The sequence came from a human donor with Susac syndrome. The sequenced sample was CD8+ TEMRA cells from PBMCs. Specified subset: FACS-sorted terminally differentiated effector memory CD8+ T cells re-expressing CD45RA (CD8+ TEMRA). The rearrangement links TRBV5-6 to TRBJ2-1; D remains unclear. CDR3 in amino acids: CASYIYGYNEQFF. In nucleotides, the CDR3 is TGTGCCAGCTATATTTACGGCTACAATGAGCAGTTCTTC. Full variable domain (remainder filled in from reference TRBV5-6 and TRBJ2-1): DAGVTQSPTHLIKTRGQQVTLRCSPKSGHDTVSWYQQALGQGPQFIFQYYEEEERQRGNFPDRFSGHQFPNYSSELNVNALLLGDSALYLCASYIYGYNEQFFGPGTRLTVL.